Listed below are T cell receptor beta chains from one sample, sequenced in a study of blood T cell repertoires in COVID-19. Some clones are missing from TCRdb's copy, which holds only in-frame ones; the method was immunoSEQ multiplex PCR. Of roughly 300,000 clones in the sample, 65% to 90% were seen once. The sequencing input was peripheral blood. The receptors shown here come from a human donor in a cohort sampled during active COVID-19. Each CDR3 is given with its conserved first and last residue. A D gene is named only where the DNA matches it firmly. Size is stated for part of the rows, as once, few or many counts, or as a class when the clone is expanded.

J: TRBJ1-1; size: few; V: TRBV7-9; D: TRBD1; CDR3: CASKGTDLPRTEAFF; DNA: TGTGCCAGTAAAGGGACAGACCTTCCGAGGACTGAAGCTTTCTTT
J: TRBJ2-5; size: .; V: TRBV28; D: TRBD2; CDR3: CASSLSAGGYQETQYF; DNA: TGTGCCAGCAGTTTATCAGCGGGGGGTTACCAAGAGACCCAGTACTTC
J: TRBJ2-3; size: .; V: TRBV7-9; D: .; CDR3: CASSSTGTSTDTQYF; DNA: TGTGCCAGCAGTTCCACAGGCACGAGCACAGATACGCAGTATTTT
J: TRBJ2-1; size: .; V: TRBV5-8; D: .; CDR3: CASNTGTDEQFF; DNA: TGTGCCAGCAATACAGGGACGGATGAGCAGTTCTTC
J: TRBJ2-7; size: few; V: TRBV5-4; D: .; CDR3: CASSLELQDYEQYF; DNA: TGTGCCAGCAGCTTGGAACTCCAGGACTACGAGCAGTACTTC
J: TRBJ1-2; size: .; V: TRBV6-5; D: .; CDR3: CASSPVGGYTF; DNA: TGTGCCAGCAGTCCCGTCGGGGGCTACACCTTC
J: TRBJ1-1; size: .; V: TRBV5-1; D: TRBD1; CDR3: CASSGTGELNTEAFF; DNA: TGCGCCAGCAGCGGGACAGGGGAGTTGAACACTGAAGCTTTCTTT
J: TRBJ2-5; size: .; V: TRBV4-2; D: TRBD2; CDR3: CASSPSRTGGSKETQYF; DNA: TGTGCCAGCAGCCCCAGTCGGACGGGGGGGAGTAAAGAGACCCAGTACTTC
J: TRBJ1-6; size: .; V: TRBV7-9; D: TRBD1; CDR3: CASSPGGGGSPLHF; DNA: TGTGCCAGCAGCCCAGGGGGTGGAGGATCACCCCTCCACTTT
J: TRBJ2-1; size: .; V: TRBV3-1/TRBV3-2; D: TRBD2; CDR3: CASSQPGLGLRSGYNEQFF; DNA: TGTGCCAGCAGCCAACCGGGACTAGGGCTACGTTCGGGGTACAATGAGCAGTTCTTC
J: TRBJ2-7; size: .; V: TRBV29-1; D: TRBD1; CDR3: CSVEEAQGVSYEQYF; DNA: TGCAGCGTTGAAGAGGCACAGGGGGTTTCCTACGAGCAGTACTTC
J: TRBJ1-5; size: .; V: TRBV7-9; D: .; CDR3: CASSLSTGAGANQPQHF; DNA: TGTGCCAGCAGCTTGTCGACGGGCGCGGGGGCAAATCAGCCCCAGCATTTT
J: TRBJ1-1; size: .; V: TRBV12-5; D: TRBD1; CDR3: CASGFQGVTEAFF; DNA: TGTGCTAGTGGTTTTCAGGGGGTCACTGAAGCTTTCTTT
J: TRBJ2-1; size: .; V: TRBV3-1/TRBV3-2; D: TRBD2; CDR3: CASSPPSGASYNEQFF; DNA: TGTGCCAGCAGCCCTCCTAGCGGGGCTTCCTACAATGAGCAGTTCTTC
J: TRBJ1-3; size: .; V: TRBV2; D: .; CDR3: CASSEDRPTAGNTIYF; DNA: TGTGCCAGCAGTGAAGACAGGCCGACGGCTGGAAACACCATATATTTT
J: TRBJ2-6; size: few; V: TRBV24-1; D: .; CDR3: CATSDRRQVPGANVLTF; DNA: TGTGCCACCAGTGACAGACGACAGGTCCCTGGGGCCAACGTCCTGACTTTC
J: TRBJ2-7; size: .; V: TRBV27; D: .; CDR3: CASRATGTLFYEQYF; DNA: TGTGCCAGCAGAGCCACAGGGACACTATTCTACGAGCAGTACTTC
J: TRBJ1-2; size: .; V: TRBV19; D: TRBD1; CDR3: CASSWGSYRGLQYGYTF; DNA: TGTGCCAGTAGTTGGGGATCATACAGGGGGCTCCAGTATGGCTACACCTTC
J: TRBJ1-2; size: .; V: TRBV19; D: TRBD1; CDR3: CASSDRTGMRYGYTF; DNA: TGTGCCAGTAGTGACCGGACAGGGATGCGGTATGGCTACACCTTC
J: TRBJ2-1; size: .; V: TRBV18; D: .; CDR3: CASSPMASGLSHLNEQFF; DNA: TGTGCCAGCTCACCAATGGCTTCGGGGTTGAGCCACCTCAATGAGCAGTTCTTC
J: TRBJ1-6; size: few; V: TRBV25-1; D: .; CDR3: CASSEDSNSPLHF; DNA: TGTGCCAGCAGCGAGGACAGCAATTCACCCCTCCACTTT
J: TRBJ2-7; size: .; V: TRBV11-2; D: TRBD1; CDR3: CASSPVDRGFYEQYF; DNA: TGTGCCAGCAGCCCAGTGGACAGGGGGTTTTACGAGCAGTACTTC
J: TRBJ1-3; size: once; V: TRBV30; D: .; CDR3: CAWSHGQLSGNTIYF; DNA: TGTGCCTGGAGTCATGGACAGCTCTCTGGAAACACCATATATTTT
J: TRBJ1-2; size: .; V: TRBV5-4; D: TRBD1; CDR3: CASSSPGTGVEGYTF; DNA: TGTGCCAGCAGCTCTCCCGGGACAGGGGTTGAGGGCTACACCTTC
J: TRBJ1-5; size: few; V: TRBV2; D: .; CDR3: CASSGEGIQPQHF; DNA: TGTGCCAGCAGTGGTGAGGGTATTCAGCCCCAGCATTTT
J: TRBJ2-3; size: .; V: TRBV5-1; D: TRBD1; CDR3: CASSSGQGSTDTQYF; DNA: TGCGCCAGCAGCTCCGGACAGGGAAGCACAGATACGCAGTATTTT
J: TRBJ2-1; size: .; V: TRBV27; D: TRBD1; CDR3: CASSRVRKEGQSHNEQFF; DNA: TGTGCCAGCAGTAGAGTAAGGAAAGAGGGACAGTCCCACAATGAGCAGTTCTTC
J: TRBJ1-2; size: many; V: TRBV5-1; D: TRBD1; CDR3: CASSSTGTGDGYTF; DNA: TGCGCCAGCAGCTCAACCGGGACAGGGGATGGCTACACCTTC
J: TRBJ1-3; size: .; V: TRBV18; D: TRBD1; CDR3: CASSPTGSGNTIYF; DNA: TGTGCCAGCTCACCGACAGGGAGTGGAAACACCATATATTTT
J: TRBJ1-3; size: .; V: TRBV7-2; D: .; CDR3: CASSLGVRAGNTIYF; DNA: TGTGCCAGCAGCTTAGGAGTCCGTGCCGGAAACACCATATATTTT
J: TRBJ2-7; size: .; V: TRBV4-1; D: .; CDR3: CASSQATGSYEQYF; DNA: TGCGCCAGCAGCCAAGCAACAGGGAGCTACGAGCAGTACTTC
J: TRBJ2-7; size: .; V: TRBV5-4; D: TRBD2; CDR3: CASSGDGGYEQYF; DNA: TGTGCCAGCTCGGGGGACGGGGGGTACGAGCAGTACTTC
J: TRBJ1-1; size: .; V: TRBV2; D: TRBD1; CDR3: CASSGDRGLAFF; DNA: TGTGCCAGCAGTGGGGACAGGGGGCTGGCTTTCTTT
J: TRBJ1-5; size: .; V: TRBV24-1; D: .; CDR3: CATSDPGLSSNQPQHF; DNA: TGTGCCACCAGTGATCCGGGACTCAGTAGCAATCAGCCCCAGCATTTT
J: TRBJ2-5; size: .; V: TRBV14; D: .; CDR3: CASSPLEETQYF; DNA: TGTGCCAGCAGCCCGCTAGAAGAGACCCAGTACTTC
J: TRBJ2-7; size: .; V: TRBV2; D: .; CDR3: CASSLTVTYEQYF; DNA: TGTGCCAGCAGTCTCACAGTAACCTACGAGCAGTACTTC
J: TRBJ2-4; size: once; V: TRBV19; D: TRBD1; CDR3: CASSIPGQGGSKNIQYF; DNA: TGTGCCAGTAGTATACCGGGACAGGGTGGTAGCAAAAACATTCAGTACTTC
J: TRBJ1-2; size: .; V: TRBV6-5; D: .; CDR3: CASSYSSSGYGYTF; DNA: TGTGCCAGCAGTTACTCGTCCTCAGGCTATGGCTACACCTTC
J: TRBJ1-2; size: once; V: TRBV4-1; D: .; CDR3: CASSQAPGLAGGPYGYTF; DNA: TGCGCCAGCAGCCAAGCACCGGGACTAGCGGGGGGGCCCTATGGCTACACCTTC
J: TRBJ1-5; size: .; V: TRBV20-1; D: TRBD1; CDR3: CSAQGDQPQHF; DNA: TGCAGTGCTCAGGGGGATCAGCCCCAGCATTTT
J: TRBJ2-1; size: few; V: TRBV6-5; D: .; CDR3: CASRNTRDNEQFF; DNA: TGTGCCAGCAGGAACACGAGGGACAATGAGCAGTTCTTC
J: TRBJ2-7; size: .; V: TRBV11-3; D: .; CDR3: CASSLEGGAEQYF; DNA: TGTGCCAGCAGCCTGGAAGGGGGGGCCGAGCAGTACTTC
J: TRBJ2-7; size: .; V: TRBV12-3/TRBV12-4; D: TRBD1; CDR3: CASSSERGREQYF; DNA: TGTGCCAGCAGTTCAGAGAGGGGGCGTGAGCAGTACTTC
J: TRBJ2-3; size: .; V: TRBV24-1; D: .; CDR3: CATSASLGGSTDTQYF; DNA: TGTGCCACCAGTGCCTCCCTTGGCGGGAGCACAGATACGCAGTATTTT
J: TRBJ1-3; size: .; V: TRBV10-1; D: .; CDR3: CASSVTAKASGNTIYF; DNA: TGCGCCAGCAGTGTTACAGCCAAAGCCTCTGGAAACACCATATATTTT
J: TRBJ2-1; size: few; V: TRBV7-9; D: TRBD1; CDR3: CASSSRDRVGLAYNEQFF; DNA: TGTGCCAGCAGCTCCCGGGACAGGGTAGGGTTGGCCTACAATGAGCAGTTCTTC
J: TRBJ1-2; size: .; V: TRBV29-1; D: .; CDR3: CSAQGQRGYTF; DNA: TGCAGCGCTCAGGGGCAACGAGGCTACACCTTC
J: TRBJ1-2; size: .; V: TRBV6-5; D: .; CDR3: CAAGGFGYTF; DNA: TGTGCCGCGGGGGGCTTTGGCTACACCTTC
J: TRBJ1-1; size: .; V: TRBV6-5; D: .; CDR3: CASSPRHLNTEAFF; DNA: TGTGCCAGCAGTCCCAGACACCTGAACACTGAAGCTTTCTTT
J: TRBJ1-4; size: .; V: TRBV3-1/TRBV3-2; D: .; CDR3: CASSQYGTEKLFF; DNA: TGTGCCAGCAGCCAATACGGGACAGAAAAACTGTTTTTT
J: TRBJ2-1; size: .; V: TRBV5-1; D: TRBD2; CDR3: CASSLTASGGSPHEQFF; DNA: TGCGCCAGCAGCTTGACGGCTAGCGGGGGGAGTCCGCATGAGCAGTTCTTC
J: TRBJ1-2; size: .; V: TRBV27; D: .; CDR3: CASRPSGGEIGYTF; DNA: TGTGCCAGCAGGCCGTCGGGGGGGGAGATCGGCTACACCTTC
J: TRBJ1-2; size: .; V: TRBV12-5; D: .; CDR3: CASGDRRYDYGYTF; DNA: TGTGCTAGTGGCGACAGGCGATACGACTATGGCTACACCTTC
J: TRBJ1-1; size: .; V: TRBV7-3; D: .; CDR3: CASSLYGRNTEAFF; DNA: TGTGCCAGCAGCTTATACGGGAGGAACACTGAAGCTTTCTTT
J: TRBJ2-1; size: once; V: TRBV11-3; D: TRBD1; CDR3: CASSLPSMTGKNEQFF; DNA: TGTGCCAGCAGCTTACCGTCTATGACAGGGAAGAATGAGCAGTTCTTC